The TCR beta chain described here comes from a study of spatial heterogeneity in lung cancer. Study details: Unique TCR and UMI combinations averaged more than ten appearances each in raw reads.

A remark on this clonotype: What it recognizes is unknown. This beta chain is an off-target read within a library intended for alpha chains, so its frequency means little.

Study-wide results and caveats: Tumor mutation count correlated with how many alpha and beta TCRs expanded intratumorally.

Each molecule of TCR cDNA was tagged with one unique molecular identifier. Via MiXCR, TCRdb re-called the 5' RACE reads, giving one row per CDR3 protein. The table lists around 18,000 distinct CDR3 sequences, approximately 10% of them singletons. The time point here: sample taken at primary tumor resection. TCRs were sequenced from unsorted whole RNA of tumor, nontumor lung or PBMC. Losses at the gene ends were 4 bases for V and 13 bases for J; bases not matched to a gene: 9. This CDR3 has 13 amino acids. The germline gives CDR1 MNHEY, CDR2 SVGEGT. This TCR was recovered from a female donor with early-stage non-small cell lung cancer. The input for sequencing was lung tumor tissue, taken at surgery. The rearrangement joins TRBV6-2 or TRBV6-3 to TRBJ2-1, with 8 nucleotides matching TRBD2. Here the CDR3 DNA reads TGTGCCAGCAGTTCCGGGGGGGCGCTCTTTCAGTTCTTC. It encodes CASSSGGALFQFF.